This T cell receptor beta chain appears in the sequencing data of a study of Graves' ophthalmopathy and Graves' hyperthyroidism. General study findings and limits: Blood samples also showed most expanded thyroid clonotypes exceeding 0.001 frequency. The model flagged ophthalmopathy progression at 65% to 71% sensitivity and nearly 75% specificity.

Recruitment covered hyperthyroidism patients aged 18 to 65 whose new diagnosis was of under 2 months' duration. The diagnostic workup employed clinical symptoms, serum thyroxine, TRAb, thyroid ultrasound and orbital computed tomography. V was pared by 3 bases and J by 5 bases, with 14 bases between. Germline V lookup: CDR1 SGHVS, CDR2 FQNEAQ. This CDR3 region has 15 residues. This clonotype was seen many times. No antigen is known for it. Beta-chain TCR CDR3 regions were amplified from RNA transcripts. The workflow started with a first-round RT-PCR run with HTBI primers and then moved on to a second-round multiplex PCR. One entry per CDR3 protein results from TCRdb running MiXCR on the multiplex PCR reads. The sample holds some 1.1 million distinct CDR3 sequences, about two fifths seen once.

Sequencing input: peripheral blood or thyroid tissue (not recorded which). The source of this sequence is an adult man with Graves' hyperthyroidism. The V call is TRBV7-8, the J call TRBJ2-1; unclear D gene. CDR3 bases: TGTGCCAGCAGCTTTCGAGCGCACCATGACAATGAGCAGTTCTTC. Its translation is CASSFRAHHDNEQFF.